This TCR beta chain was identified during a study of blood T cells in healthy people across ages. This clonotype was counted many times. Its cognate antigen is unknown. Germline V lookup: CDR1 LGHDT, CDR2 YNNKEL (reference sequence). Trimming removed 2 bases at V and 4 bases at J, with 17 bases between. This CDR3 region has 16 residues. Findings of the study overall: The fall in TCR beta diversity per million T cells was roughly linear with age. Bulk PBMC profiling left naive and antigen-experienced comparisons inconclusive.

A second about 6 to 12 cycle PCR used barcoded and J-beta primers. TCRdb reanalysed the 5' RACE reads using MiXCR and keeps one entry per CDR3 protein. The sample records 630,000 or so distinct CDR3 sequences, about 32% being singletons. The donors, healthy Caucasians from Russia, were aged 6 to 90. Total RNA was isolated from each sample in quantities of at least 5 micrograms. This clonotype originated in a woman older than 75 in good health. The chain has TRBV3-1 and TRBJ1-2; tentative D call: TRBD1 (5 bases). The sequenced material came from blood. The CDR3 protein is CASSQQPGGELYGYTF. The CDR3 bases are TGTGCCAGCAGCCAACAACCCGGGGGGGAACTCTATGGCTACACCTTC.